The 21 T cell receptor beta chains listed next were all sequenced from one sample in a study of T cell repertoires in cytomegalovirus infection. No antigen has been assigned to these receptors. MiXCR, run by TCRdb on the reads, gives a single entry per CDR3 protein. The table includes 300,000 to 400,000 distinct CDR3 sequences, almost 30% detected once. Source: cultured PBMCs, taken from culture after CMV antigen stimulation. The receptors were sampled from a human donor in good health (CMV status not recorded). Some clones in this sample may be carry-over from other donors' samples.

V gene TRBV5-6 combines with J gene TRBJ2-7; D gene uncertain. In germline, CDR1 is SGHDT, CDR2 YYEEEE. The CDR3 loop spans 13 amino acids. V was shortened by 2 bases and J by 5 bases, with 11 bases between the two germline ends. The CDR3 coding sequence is TGTGCCAGCAGCTTTACGGACCTCCACGAGCAGTACTTC. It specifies CASSFTDLHEQYF.

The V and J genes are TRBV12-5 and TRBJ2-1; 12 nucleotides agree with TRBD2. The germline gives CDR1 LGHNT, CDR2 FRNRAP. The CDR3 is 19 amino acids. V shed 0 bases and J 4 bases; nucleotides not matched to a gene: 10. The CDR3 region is CASGLVVALAGGPYNEQFF. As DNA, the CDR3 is TGTGCTAGTGGTTTGGTAGTAGCACTAGCGGGGGGCCCTTACAATGAGCAGTTCTTC.

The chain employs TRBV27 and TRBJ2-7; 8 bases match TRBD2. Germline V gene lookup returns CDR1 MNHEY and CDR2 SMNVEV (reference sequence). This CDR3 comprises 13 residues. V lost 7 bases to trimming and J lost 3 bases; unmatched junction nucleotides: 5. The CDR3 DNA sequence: TGTGCCAGCAAGCCGGGAGGGGGCTACGAGCAGTACTTC. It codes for CASKPGGGYEQYF.

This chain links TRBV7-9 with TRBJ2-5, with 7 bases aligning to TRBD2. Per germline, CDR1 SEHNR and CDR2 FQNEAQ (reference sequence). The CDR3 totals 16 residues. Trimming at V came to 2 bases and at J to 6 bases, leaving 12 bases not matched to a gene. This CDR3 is CASSLLAKRESKTQYF. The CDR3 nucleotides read TGTGCCAGCAGCTTATTAGCGAAGCGGGAATCGAAGACCCAGTACTTC.

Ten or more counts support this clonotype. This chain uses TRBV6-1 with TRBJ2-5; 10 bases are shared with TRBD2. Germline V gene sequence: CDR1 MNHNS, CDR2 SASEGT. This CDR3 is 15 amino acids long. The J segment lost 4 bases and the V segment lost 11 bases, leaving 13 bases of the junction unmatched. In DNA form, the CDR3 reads TGTGCCGTCCGTTCTAGCGGGAGACGGGCAGAGACCCAGTACTTC. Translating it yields CAVRSSGRRAETQYF.

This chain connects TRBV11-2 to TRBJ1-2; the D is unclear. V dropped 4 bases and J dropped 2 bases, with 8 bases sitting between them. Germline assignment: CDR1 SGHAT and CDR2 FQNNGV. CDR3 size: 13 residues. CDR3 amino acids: CASSSGINYGYTF. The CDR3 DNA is TGTGCCAGCAGCTCCGGGATCAACTATGGCTACACCTTC.

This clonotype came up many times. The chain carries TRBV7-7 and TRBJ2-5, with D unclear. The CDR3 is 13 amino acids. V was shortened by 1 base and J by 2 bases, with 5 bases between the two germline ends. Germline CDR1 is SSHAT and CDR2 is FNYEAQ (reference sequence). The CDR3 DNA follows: TGTGCCAGCAGCTTAGGGCAGCAAGAGACCCAGTACTTC. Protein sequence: CASSLGQQETQYF.

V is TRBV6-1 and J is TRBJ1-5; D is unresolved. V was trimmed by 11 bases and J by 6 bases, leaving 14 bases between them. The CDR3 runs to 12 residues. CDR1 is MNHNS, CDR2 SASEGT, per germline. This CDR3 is CASKRRAQPQHF. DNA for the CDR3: TGTGCCTCCAAACGGCGGGCTCAGCCCCAGCATTTT.

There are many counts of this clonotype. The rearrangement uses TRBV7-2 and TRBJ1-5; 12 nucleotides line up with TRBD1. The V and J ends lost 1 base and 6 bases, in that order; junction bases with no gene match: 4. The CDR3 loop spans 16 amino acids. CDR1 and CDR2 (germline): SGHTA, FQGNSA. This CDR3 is CASSLGGTGGVQPQHF. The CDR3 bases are TGTGCCAGCAGCTTAGGTGGGACAGGGGGCGTTCAGCCCCAGCATTTT.

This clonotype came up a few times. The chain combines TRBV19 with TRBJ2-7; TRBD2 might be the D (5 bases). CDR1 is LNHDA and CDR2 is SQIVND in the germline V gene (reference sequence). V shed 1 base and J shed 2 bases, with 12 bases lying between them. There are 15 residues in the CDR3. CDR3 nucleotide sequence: TGTGCCAGTAGTATAGTTGAGGGAAGGGCCTACGAGCAGTACTTC. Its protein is CASSIVEGRAYEQYF.

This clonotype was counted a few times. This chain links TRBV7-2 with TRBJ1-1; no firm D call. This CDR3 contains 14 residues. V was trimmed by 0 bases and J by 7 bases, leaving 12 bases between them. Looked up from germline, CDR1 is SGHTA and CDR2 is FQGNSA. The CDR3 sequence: CASSLADRGREAFF. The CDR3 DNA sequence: TGTGCCAGCAGCTTAGCGGATCGAGGTCGTGAAGCTTTCTTT.

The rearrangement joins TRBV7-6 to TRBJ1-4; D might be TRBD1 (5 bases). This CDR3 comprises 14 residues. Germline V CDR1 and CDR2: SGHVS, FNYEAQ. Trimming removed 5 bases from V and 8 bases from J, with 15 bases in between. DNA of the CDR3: TGTGCCAGCAGCCCCGGGTGGGGGAGGGAAAAACTGTTTTTT. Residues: CASSPGWGREKLFF.

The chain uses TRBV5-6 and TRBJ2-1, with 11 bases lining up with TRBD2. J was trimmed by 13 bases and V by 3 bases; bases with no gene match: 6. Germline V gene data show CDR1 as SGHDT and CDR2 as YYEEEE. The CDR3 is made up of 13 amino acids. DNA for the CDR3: TGTGCCAGCAGCTCACTAGCGGGGGCGGAACAGTTCTTC. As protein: CASSSLAGAEQFF.

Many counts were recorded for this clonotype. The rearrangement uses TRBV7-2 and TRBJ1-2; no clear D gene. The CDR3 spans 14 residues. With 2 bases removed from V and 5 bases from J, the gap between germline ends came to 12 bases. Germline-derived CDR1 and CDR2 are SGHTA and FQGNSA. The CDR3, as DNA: TGTGCCAGCAGCTTAAACACCCTATCATATGGCTACACCTTC. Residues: CASSLNTLSYGYTF. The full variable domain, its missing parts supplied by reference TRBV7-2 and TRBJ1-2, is GAGVSQSPSNKVTEKGKDVELRCDPISGHTALYWYRQSLGQGLEFLIYFQGNSAPDKSGLPSDRFSAERTGGSVSTLTIQRTQQEDSAVYLCASSLNTLSYGYTFGSGTRLTVV.

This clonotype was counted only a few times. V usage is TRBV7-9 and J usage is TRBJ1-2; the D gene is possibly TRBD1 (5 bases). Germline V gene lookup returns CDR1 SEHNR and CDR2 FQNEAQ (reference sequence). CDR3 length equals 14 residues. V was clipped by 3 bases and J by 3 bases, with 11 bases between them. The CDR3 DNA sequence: TGTGCCAGCAGCTTTGGGGGAGTCCACTATGGCTACACCTTC. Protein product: CASSFGGVHYGYTF.

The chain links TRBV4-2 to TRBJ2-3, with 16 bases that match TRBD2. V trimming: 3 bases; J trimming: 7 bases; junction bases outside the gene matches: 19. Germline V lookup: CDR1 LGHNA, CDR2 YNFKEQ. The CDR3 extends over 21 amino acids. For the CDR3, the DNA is TGTGCCAGCAGCCAGGCTACGGGGCCCGGGACTAGCGGGGGGGCCGTCAATACGCAGTATTTT. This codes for CASSQATGPGTSGGAVNTQYF.

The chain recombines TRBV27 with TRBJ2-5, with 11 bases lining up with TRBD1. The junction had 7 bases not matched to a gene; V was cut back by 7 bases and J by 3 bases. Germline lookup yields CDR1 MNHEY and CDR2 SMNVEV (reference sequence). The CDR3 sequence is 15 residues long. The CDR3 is CASTSGTGGKETQYF. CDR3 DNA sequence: TGTGCCAGCACCTCCGGGACAGGGGGGAAAGAGACCCAGTACTTC.

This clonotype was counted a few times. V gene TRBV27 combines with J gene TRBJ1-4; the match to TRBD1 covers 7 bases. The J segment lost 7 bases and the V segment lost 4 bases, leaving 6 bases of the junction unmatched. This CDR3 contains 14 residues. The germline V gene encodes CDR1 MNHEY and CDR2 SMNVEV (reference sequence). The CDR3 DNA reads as TGTGCCAGCAGTTCGACAGGGAATCGTGAAAAACTGTTTTTT. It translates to CASSSTGNREKLFF.

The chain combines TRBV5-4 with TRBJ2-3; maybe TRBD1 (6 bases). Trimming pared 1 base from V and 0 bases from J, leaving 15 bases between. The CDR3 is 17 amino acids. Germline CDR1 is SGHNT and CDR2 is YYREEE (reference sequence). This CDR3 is CASSLTRGLTSTDTQYF. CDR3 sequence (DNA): TGTGCCAGCAGCTTGACCAGGGGCCTGACCAGCACAGATACGCAGTATTTT.

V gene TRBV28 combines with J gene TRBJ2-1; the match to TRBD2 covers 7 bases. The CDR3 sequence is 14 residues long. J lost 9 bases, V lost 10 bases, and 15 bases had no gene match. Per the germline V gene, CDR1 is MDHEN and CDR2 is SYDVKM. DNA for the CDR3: TGTGCCACCCGGGGCGGGAGTTACATAATTGAGCAGTTCTTC. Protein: CATRGGSYIIEQFF. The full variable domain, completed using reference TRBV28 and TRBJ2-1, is DVKVTQSSRYLVKRTGEKVFLECVQDMDHENMFWYRQDPGLGLRLIYFSYDVKMKEKGDIPEGYSVSREKKERFSLILESASTNQTSMYLCATRGGSYIIEQFFGPGTRLTVL.

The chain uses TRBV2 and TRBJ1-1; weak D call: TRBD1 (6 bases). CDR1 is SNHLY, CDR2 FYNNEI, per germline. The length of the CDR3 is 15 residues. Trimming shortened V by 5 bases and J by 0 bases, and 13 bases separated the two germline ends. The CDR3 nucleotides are TGTGCCAGCAGTCAACAGGGACTTGTGAACACTGAAGCTTTCTTT. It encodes CASSQQGLVNTEAFF.